One sample yielded the 10 T cell receptor beta chains listed below, sequenced in a study of regulatory T cells in long-lasting Graves disease. Combining iRepertoire HTBI primers with Arm-PCR of CDR3 regions, the authors built TCR beta libraries. Using its own MiXCR run on the multiplex PCR reads, TCRdb lists one record per CDR3 protein. The table lists fewer than 650,000 distinct CDR3 sequences, 16% of them singletons. The sample's time point: newly diagnosed GD, antithyroid drugs for less than 3 months. The TCR library was prepared using RNA isolated from PBMCs. These same data were also listed under a study on T cells in Graves' hyperthyroidism and ophthalmopathy.

The sequenced sample was peripheral blood mononuclear cells (PBMCs), obtained at new diagnosis, from a patient treated with antithyroid drugs. Receptors were obtained from a woman in her twenties or thirties with Graves disease.

This clonotype was counted a few times. CDR3 coding DNA: TGTGCCAGCATCGTACAGGGGGCTAATTCACCCCTCCACTTT. It is translated as CASIVQGANSPLHF. V is TRBV28 and J is TRBJ1-6; TRBD1 matches at 9 bases. V lost 7 bases to trimming and J lost 6 bases; unmatched junction nucleotides: 4. This CDR3 contains 14 residues. Germline V gene sequence: CDR1 MDHEN, CDR2 SYDVKM.

The CDR3 reads CASSAHSEQFF. As DNA, the CDR3 is TGTGCCAGTAGTGCCCACTCCGAGCAGTTCTTC. The rearrangement joins TRBV19 to TRBJ2-1; D is undetermined. The germline V gene encodes CDR1 LNHDA and CDR2 SQIVND (reference sequence). V was pared by 5 bases and J by 10 bases, with 9 bases between. The CDR3 runs 11 residues.

This clonotype was seen more than once but under ten times. The rearrangement links TRBV7-6 to TRBJ1-1; D is ambiguous. V shed 5 bases and J shed 0 bases, with 10 bases lying between them. CDR1 and CDR2 (germline): SGHVS, FNYEAQ. The CDR3 is 14 residues long. CDR3 sequence reads: CASSPALMNTEAFF. CDR3 nucleotide sequence: TGTGCCAGCAGCCCAGCTCTTATGAACACTGAAGCTTTCTTT.

This clonotype was observed at least ten times. This chain joins TRBV20-1 and TRBJ2-1; no definite D call. Germline CDR1 and CDR2: DFQATT and SNEGSKA (reference sequence). CDR3 size: 12 residues. Trimming cost V 0 bases and J 7 bases, with 7 bases left between them. As DNA, the CDR3 is TGCAGTGCTAGAGATCTGGAAAATGAGCAGTTCTTC. This sequence encodes CSARDLENEQFF.

This clonotype was counted a few times. The chain is built from TRBV7-6 and TRBJ2-7; a weak D match, TRBD2 (6 bases). Germline-derived CDR1 and CDR2 are SGHVS and FNYEAQ. Trimming left V 1 base short and J 5 bases short, with 21 bases between. This CDR3 is 17 amino acids long. The CDR3 DNA reads as TGTGCCAGCAGCTTAGTTCCCGGGACTGAGGCCCCCCACGAGCAGTACTTC. It yields the protein CASSLVPGTEAPHEQYF.

The chain has TRBV6-2 or TRBV6-3 and TRBJ1-1; D is unclear. CDR1 and CDR2 from the germline V gene are MNHEY and SVGEGT. This CDR3 spans 15 amino acids. V lost 2 bases, J lost 8 bases, and 18 bases lay in between. The CDR3 protein is CASSYGRSAITEAFF. CDR3 bases: TGTGCCAGCAGTTACGGGCGGTCCGCTATCACCGAAGCTTTCTTT.

This clonotype appeared a few times. The rearrangement joins TRBV3-1 to TRBJ2-3; tentative D call: TRBD2 (6 bases). The germline gives CDR1 LGHDT, CDR2 YNNKEL (reference sequence). The CDR3 consists of 16 residues. V lost 8 bases to trimming and J lost 0 bases, with 18 bases between them. CDR3 nucleotides: TGTGCCAGCGCCCCCCTAGGCGGGGTTAGCACAGATACGCAGTATTTT. It yields the protein CASAPLGGVSTDTQYF.

The table lists this clonotype with a few counts. The J gene is TRBJ1-1, the V gene TRBV4-1; D ambiguous. CDR1 and CDR2 (germline): MGHRA, YSYEKL. Trimming cost V 1 base and J 4 bases, with 13 bases left between them. The CDR3 totals 15 residues. The CDR3 bases are TGCGCCAGCAGCCAAGTTGATCGGGAGGTCACTGAAGCTTTCTTT. It yields the protein CASSQVDREVTEAFF.

This clonotype was counted at least ten times. CDR3 coding DNA: TGTGCCAGCAGTTTGTTCCGCCGGGGTTACACTGAAGCTTTCTTT. Translating it yields CASSLFRRGYTEAFF. The chain links TRBV12-3 or TRBV12-4 to TRBJ1-1; D is unresolved. The CDR3 extends over 15 amino acids. Trimming pared 3 bases from V and 3 bases from J, leaving 14 bases between.

The table lists this clonotype with many counts. The V call is TRBV7-9, the J call TRBJ2-1, with D unclear. This CDR3 is 14 amino acids long. Germline lookup yields CDR1 SEHNR and CDR2 FQNEAQ (reference sequence). V shed 3 bases and J shed 5 bases, with 11 bases lying between them. The CDR3 loop is CASSFSGKNNEQFF. The CDR3 DNA reads as TGTGCCAGCAGCTTTTCTGGGAAGAACAATGAGCAGTTCTTC.